This T cell receptor beta chain appears in the sequencing data of a study of blood T cells in healthy people across ages. Primers used in a second PCR of about 6 to 11 cycles were a sample-barcoded 5' primer and a J-beta primer mix. There were at least 3 million CDR3-containing paired-end reads obtained from each sample. TCRdb fed the 5' RACE reads into MiXCR, producing one record per CDR3 protein. The top ten hold about 8% of the sample, which has some 1.7 million distinct CDR3 sequences, roughly 27% seen once. CDR3 length: 11 amino acids. Germline V gene data show CDR1 as DFQATT and CDR2 as SNEGSKA (reference sequence). V was clipped by 6 bases and J by 7 bases, with 9 bases between them.

This sequence originates from a woman in her thirties in good health. Material: blood. This chain joins TRBV20-1 and TRBJ2-2, with no clear D. DNA of the CDR3: TGCAGTGCCATACTCTTCGGGGAGCTGTTTTTT. It is translated as CSAILFGELFF.